This T cell receptor (beta chain) appears in the sequencing data of a study of Graves' ophthalmopathy and Graves' hyperthyroidism. The CDR3 has 15 residues. The germline gives CDR1 SGHRS, CDR2 YFSETQ. The V segment lost 0 bases and the J segment 3 bases; nucleotides outside the gene matches: 3. Amplification from RNA transcripts yielded the TCR beta CDR3 regions. Second-round multiplex PCR came after a first-round RT-PCR that employed HTBI primers. TCRdb analysed the multiplex PCR reads with MiXCR anew, one entry per CDR3 protein. The table records a few hundred thousand distinct CDR3 sequences, 39% of them present only once.

This chain links TRBV5-1 with TRBJ2-5, with 9 bases lining up with TRBD1. The TCR was taken from an adult man with Graves' hyperthyroidism. The sample consisted of peripheral blood or thyroid tissue (not recorded which). The CDR3: CASSLARTGEETQYF. The CDR3 bases are TGCGCCAGCAGCTTGGCTAGGACAGGGGAAGAGACCCAGTACTTC.